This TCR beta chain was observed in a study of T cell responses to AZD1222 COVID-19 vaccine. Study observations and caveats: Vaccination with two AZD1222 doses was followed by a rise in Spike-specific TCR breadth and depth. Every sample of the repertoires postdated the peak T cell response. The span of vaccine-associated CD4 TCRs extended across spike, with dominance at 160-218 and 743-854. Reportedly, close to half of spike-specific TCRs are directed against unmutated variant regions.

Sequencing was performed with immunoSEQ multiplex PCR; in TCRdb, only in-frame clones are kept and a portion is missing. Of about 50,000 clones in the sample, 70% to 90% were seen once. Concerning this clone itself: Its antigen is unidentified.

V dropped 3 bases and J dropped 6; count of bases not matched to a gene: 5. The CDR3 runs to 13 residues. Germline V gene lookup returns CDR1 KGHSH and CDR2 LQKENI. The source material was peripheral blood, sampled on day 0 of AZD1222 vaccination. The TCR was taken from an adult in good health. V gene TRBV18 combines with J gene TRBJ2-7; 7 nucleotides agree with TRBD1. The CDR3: CASSPSTGTEQYF. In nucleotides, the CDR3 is TGTGCCAGCTCACCGTCGACAGGGACCGAGCAGTACTTC.